This TCR beta chain was sequenced in a study of cytomegalovirus exposure and HLA in healthy donors. Whole-study findings and limits: Investigators reported 150 to 200 TCR beta chains as tied to cytomegalovirus. Earlier analysis looked at TCR beta V segments, and most were productive about 87% or about 30% of the time. Presence/absence analyses assumed roughly uniform sequencing depth across donors, which may not hold.

The CDR3 loop spans 15 amino acids. V lost 0 bases to trimming and J lost 9 bases, with 16 bases between them. Germline V lookup: CDR1 MNHEY, CDR2 SVGAGI. Comment on this clone: Its matching antigen is unknown.

PCR employed 60 Vbeta and 13 Jbeta primers. This table comes from immunoSEQ multiplex PCR, and its TCRdb copy is limited to in-frame clones, with some not included. This table has about 130,000 clones, 70% to 85% appearing once. Sample: PBMCs. V usage is TRBV6-5 and J usage is TRBJ2-3, with D possibly matching TRBD1 (5 bases). The TCR comes from a man in his forties or fifties in good health and CMV-seropositive. CDR3 region: CASSYSLDGAGTQYF. Written as DNA, the CDR3 is TGTGCCAGCAGTTACTCTCTTGACGGAGCAGGGACGCAGTATTTT.